This record looks at one TCR beta chain sequence and its context. The CDR3 has 16 amino acids. Germline loops: CDR1 ENHRY, CDR2 SYGVKD. The J segment lost 8 bases and the V segment lost 0 bases, leaving 10 bases of the junction unmatched. The data were taken from a study of blood T cell repertoires in COVID-19. In the study overall: Samples representing acute and convalescent COVID-19 were sourced from the United States, Italy and Spain. The analysed material was cDNA or gDNA that came from T cells, B-cell-depleted T cells, or PBMCs.

Per the original methods: Amplifying reference gene primers gave estimates of nucleated cell counts. Using immunoSEQ multiplex PCR, the repertoire was profiled, and TCRdb retains in-frame clones only, with some absent. V and J calls and clone size are those listed in that table; D and trimming were worked out from the DNA. Here the sample spans about 210,000 clones, about 86% being singletons. Sequencing was performed on peripheral blood. The origin of this receptor is a man aged 45-60 years with active or convalescent COVID-19. The chain is built from TRBV10-3 and TRBJ2-1, with 7 nucleotides matching TRBD2. This chain's CDR3 is CAISESMRVGGDEQFF. The CDR3 coding sequence is TGTGCCATCAGTGAGTCGATGCGTGTGGGAGGGGATGAGCAGTTCTTC.